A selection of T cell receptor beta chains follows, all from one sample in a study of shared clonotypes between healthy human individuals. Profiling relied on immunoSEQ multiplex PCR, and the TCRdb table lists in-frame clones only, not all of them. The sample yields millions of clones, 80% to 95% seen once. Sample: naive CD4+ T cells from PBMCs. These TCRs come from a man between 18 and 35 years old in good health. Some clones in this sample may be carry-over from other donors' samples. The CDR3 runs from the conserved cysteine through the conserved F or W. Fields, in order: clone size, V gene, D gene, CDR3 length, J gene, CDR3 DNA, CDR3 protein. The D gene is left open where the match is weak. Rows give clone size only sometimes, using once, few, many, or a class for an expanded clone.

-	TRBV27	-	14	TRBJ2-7	TGTGCCAGCCAACCTAGGACGGACTCCTACGAGCAGTACTTC	CASQPRTDSYEQYF
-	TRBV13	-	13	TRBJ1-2	TGTGCCAGCAGCCTGCGGGGGCTTCGTGGCTACACCTTC	CASSLRGLRGYTF
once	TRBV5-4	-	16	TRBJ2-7	TGTGCCAGCAGCTCGATCGGTAGCGGTCTCTCCTACGAGCAGTACTTC	CASSSIGSGLSYEQYF
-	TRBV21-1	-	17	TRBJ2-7	TGTGCCAGCAGCAAAGCGCGAGGGGCCCCAGGACCCTACGAGCAGTACTTC	CASSKARGAPGPYEQYF
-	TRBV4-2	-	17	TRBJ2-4	TGTGCCAGCAGCCAAGATGGTCAACCCCTAGCCAAAAACATTCAGTACTTC	CASSQDGQPLAKNIQYF
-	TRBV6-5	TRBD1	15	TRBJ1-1	TGTGCCAGCACCCGGCGGAACAGGGGGGACACTGAAGCTTTCTTT	CASTRRNRGDTEAFF
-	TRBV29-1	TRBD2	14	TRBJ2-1	TGCAGCGTTGATGGACTAGTGGGCTACAATGAGCAGTTCTTC	CSVDGLVGYNEQFF
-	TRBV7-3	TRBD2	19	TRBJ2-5	TGTGCCAGCAGCTTAAACCCCATTCAACTAGCGGGACACCAAGAGACCCAGTACTTC	CASSLNPIQLAGHQETQYF
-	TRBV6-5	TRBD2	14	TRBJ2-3	TGTGCCAGCAGTTACTCTAGTTTGCGGGAGGCGCAGTATTTT	CASSYSSLREAQYF
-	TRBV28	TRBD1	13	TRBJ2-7	TGTGCCACCTCCCGGACAGGGTTGGGCGAGCAGTACTTC	CATSRTGLGEQYF
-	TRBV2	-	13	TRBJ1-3	TGTGCCAGCAGTCCTAATTCTGGAAACACCATATATTTT	CASSPNSGNTIYF
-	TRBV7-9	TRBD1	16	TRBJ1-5	TGTGCCAGCAGTCGAACAGGGGGGCCGGGCAATCAGCCCCAGCATTTT	CASSRTGGPGNQPQHF
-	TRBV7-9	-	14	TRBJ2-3	TGTGCCAGCAGCTTAGGACGAGGGGCAGATACGCAGTATTTT	CASSLGRGADTQYF
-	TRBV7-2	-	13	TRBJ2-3	TGTGCCAGCAGCCCCGAGTCGGGGGATACGCAGTATTTT	CASSPESGDTQYF
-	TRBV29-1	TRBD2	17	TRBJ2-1	TGCAGCGTTGCCGGTTCCGCTCGGCGGGAGTCCTACAATGAGCAGTTCTTC	CSVAGSARRESYNEQFF
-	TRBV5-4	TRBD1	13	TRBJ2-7	TGTGCCAGCAGCCGACAGGGGCCAGGGGAGCAGTACTTC	CASSRQGPGEQYF
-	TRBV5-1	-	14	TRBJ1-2	TGCGCCAGCAGCTCCCAAGGGCTGAACGATGGCTACACCTTC	CASSSQGLNDGYTF
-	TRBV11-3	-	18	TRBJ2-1	TGTGCCAGCAGCTTAGGTGGGTTAAGGCCTAGCTCCTACAATGAGCAGTTCTTC	CASSLGGLRPSSYNEQFF
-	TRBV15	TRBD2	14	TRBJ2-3	TGTGCCACCAGCAGAGGCCCGGGACTAGGGACGCAGTATTTT	CATSRGPGLGTQYF
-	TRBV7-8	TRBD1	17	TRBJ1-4	TGTGCCAGCAGCTTAAAGGACAGGGGGCGGGCTAATGAAAAACTGTTTTTT	CASSLKDRGRANEKLFF
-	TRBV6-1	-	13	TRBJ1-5	TGTGCCAGCGGGTCGAAGAGCAATCAGCCCCAGCATTTT	CASGSKSNQPQHF
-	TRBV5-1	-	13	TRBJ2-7	TGCGCCAGCAGCGGGGAGTCTTCGGGCGAGCAGTACTTC	CASSGESSGEQYF
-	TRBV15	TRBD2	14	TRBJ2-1	TGTGCCACCAGCAGAACTAGCGGAAACAATGAGCAGTTCTTC	CATSRTSGNNEQFF
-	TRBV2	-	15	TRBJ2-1	TGTGCCAGCAGTTCCTGGCGGGTGGACTACAATGAGCAGTTCTTC	CASSSWRVDYNEQFF
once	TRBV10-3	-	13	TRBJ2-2	TGTGCCATCAGTGAGTCAAGGACCGGGGAGCTGTTTTTT	CAISESRTGELFF
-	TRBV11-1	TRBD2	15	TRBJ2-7	TGTGCCAGCACTCCTAGCGGGAGGACCCTCGCAGTGCAGTACTTC	CASTPSGRTLAVQYF
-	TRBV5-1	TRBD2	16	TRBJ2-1	TGCGCCAGCAGCTCTGCTAGCGGGAGTAGGTTGTATGAGCAGTTCTTC	CASSSASGSRLYEQFF
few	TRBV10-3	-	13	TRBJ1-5	TGTGCCATCAGGGCGGAGGGCAATCAGCCCCAGCATTTT	CAIRAEGNQPQHF
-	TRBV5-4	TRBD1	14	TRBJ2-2	TGTGCCAGCAGCCTGGGACAGCTCACCGGGGAGCTGTTTTTT	CASSLGQLTGELFF
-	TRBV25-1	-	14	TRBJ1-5	TGTGCCAGCAGTGAAAGCAGGGTCAAACAGCCCCAGCATTTT	CASSESRVKQPQHF
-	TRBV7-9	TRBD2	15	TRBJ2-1	TGTGCCAGCAGCGCCGGGACTAGCGATTACAATGAGCAGTTCTTC	CASSAGTSDYNEQFF
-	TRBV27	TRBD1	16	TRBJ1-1	TGTGCCAGCAGTGCCCGACAGGGAGGGGTGATCACTGAAGCTTTCTTT	CASSARQGGVITEAFF
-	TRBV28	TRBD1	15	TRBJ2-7	TGTGCCAGCCGCCGGGACAGGGGGGTAGGCTACGAGCAGTACTTC	CASRRDRGVGYEQYF
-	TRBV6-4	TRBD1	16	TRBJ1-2	TGTGCCAGCAGAGAAAGACCGGGACAGGGGACGAACGGCTACACCTTC	CASRERPGQGTNGYTF
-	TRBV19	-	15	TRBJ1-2	TGTGCCAGTAGTATAGAGGGTCTAGGGATGTATGGCTACACCTTC	CASSIEGLGMYGYTF
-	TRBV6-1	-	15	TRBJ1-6	TGTGCCAGCAGTGAAGGTCAACACGGGGTAGCACCCCTCCACTTT	CASSEGQHGVAPLHF
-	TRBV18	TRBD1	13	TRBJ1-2	TGTGCCAGCTCAGAAGGGACAGAGTATGGCTACACCTTC	CASSEGTEYGYTF
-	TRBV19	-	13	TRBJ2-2	TGTGCCAGTAGTATAAAAGGCACCGGGGAGCTGTTTTTT	CASSIKGTGELFF
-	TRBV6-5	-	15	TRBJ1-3	TGTGCCAGCAGTTACGCGCTGAGGGCTGGAAACACCATATATTTT	CASSYALRAGNTIYF
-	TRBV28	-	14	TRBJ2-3	TGTGCCAGCAGTTTAGGGGGCAGCAGGGATACGCAGTATTTT	CASSLGGSRDTQYF
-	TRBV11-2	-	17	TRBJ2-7	TGTGCCAGCAGCTTGAGGTCCGGGGGATCTATACCCTACGAGCAGTACTTC	CASSLRSGGSIPYEQYF
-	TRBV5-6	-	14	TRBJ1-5	TGTGCCAGCAGCTTGGGGCAGGACAATCAGCCCCAGCATTTT	CASSLGQDNQPQHF
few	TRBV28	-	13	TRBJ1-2	TGTGCCAGCAGTTCGGTCCTAATCGAGGGCTACACCTTC	CASSSVLIEGYTF
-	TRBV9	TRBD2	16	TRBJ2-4	TGTGCCAGCAGCGTAGTGCCAACGGGAGGGCCTGACATTCAGTACTTC	CASSVVPTGGPDIQYF
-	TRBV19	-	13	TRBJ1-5	TGTGCCAGTAGTTTAAGGGGGGCCCAGCCCCAGCATTTT	CASSLRGAQPQHF
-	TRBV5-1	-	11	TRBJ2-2	TGCGCCAGCAGCCGCACCGGGGAGCTGTTTTTT	CASSRTGELFF
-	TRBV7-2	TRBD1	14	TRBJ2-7	TGTGCCAGCAGCCTACAGGGGGTAGGCTACGAGCAGTACTTC	CASSLQGVGYEQYF
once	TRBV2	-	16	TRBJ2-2	TGTGCCAGCTCCGAGTCCCAAGGGGCGGTCACCGGGGAGCTGTTTTTT	CASSESQGAVTGELFF
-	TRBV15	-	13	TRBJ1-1	TGTGCCACCAGCCCTGTAAGGGGGGTTGAAGCTTTCTTT	CATSPVRGVEAFF
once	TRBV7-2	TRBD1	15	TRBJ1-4	TGTGCCAGCAGCTTAGGGACAGGAATGTCTGAAAAACTGTTTTTT	CASSLGTGMSEKLFF
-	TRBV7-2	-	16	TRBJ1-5	TGTGCCAGCAGCTTAGGGCAGTCGCGATTACTGCAGCCCCAGCATTTT	CASSLGQSRLLQPQHF
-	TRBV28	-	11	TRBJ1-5	TGTGCCAGCAATGAGGGACAGCCCCAGCATTTT	CASNEGQPQHF